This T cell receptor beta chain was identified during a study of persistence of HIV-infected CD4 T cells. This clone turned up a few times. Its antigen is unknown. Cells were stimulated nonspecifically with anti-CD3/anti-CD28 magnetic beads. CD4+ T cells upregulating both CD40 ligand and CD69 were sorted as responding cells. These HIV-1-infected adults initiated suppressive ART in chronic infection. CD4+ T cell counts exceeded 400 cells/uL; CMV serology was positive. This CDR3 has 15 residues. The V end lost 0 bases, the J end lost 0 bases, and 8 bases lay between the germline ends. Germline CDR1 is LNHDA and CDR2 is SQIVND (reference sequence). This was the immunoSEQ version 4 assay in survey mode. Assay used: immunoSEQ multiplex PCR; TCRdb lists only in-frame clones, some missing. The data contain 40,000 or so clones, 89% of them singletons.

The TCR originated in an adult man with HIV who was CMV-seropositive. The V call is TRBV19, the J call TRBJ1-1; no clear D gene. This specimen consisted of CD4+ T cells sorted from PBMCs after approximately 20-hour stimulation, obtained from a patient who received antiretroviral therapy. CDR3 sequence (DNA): TGTGCCAGTAGTATAGAAGCGCGCATGAACACTGAAGCTTTCTTT. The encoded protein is CASSIEARMNTEAFF. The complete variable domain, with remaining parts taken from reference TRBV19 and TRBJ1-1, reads DGGITQSPKYLFRKEGQNVTLSCEQNLNHDAMYWYRQDPGQGLRLIYYSQIVNDFQKGDIAEGYSVSREKKESFPLTVTSAQKNPTAFYLCASSIEARMNTEAFFGQGTRLTVV.